Following are 31 T cell receptor beta chains from one sample sequenced in a study of blood T cell repertoires in COVID-19. Repertoires were generated with immunoSEQ multiplex PCR, while TCRdb's copy carries only in-frame clones and drops some. The sample includes more than 300,000 clones, 88% seen only once; the top ten take more than 0.95%. The sequenced material came from PBMCs or T cells enriched from blood (not recorded which). The source of these receptors is a woman younger than 35 who had recovered from COVID-19.

The rearrangement links TRBV9 to TRBJ2-5, with a possible D match to TRBD2 (6 bases). The CDR3 covers 16 residues. Germline V CDR1 and CDR2: SGDLS, YYNGEE. Trimming pared 3 bases from V and 5 bases from J, leaving 20 bases between. The CDR3: CASSASISGFWETQYF. CDR3 sequence (DNA): TGTGCCAGCAGCGCCTCGATTAGCGGCTTCTGGGAGACCCAGTACTTC.

The chain employs TRBV5-6 and TRBJ1-4, with TRBD1 matching 10 bases. This CDR3 has 15 amino acids. J gave up 8 bases and V 4 bases, and 8 bases lay outside the gene matches. Germline lookup yields CDR1 SGHDT and CDR2 YYEEEE. CDR3 coding DNA: TGTGCCAGCAGCCTTGGACAGGGGGGGCAAGAAAAACTGTTTTTT. Translated: CASSLGQGGQEKLFF.

The chain links TRBV7-9 to TRBJ2-1; D might be TRBD1 (9 bases). Deletions cut 1 base from V and 5 bases from J, with 15 bases between. Germline V gene data show CDR1 as SEHNR and CDR2 as FQNEAQ (reference sequence). The CDR3 extends over 16 amino acids. DNA for the CDR3: TGTGCCAGCAGCTTAGGTAGCGGGACAGGGAACAATGAGCAGTTCTTC. As protein: CASSLGSGTGNNEQFF.

This clone was recorded a few times. The chain carries TRBV30 and TRBJ2-7; 10 bases are a match to TRBD1. Losses at the gene ends were 2 bases for V and 3 bases for J; bases not matched to a gene: 4. Germline V CDR1 and CDR2: GTSNPN, SVGIG (reference sequence). The CDR3 runs 14 residues. The CDR3 DNA sequence: TGTGCCTGGAGTTCCGGGACAGGGGACTACGAGCAGTACTTC. Protein sequence: CAWSSGTGDYEQYF.

This chain connects TRBV6-6 to TRBJ1-6; 10 nucleotides align to TRBD1. The CDR3 sequence is 14 residues long. Trimming removed 7 bases from V and 9 bases from J; junction bases left unmatched: 6. In germline, CDR1 is MNHNY, CDR2 SVGAGI (reference sequence). The CDR3 loop reads CASILDRGLSPLHF. As DNA, the CDR3 is TGTGCCAGCATCCTAGACAGGGGGCTTTCACCCCTCCACTTT.

As for this clone: The sample holds other DNA sequences that translate to the same CDR3. V and J are TRBV9 and TRBJ1-3; D perhaps matches TRBD1 (6 bases). The CDR3 totals 15 residues. Germline loops: CDR1 SGDLS, CDR2 YYNGEE. Between the trimmed V and J ends, which lost 0 bases and 0 bases, there was a span of 7 bases. The CDR3 protein is CASSVGGGSGNTIYF. In DNA form, the CDR3 reads TGTGCCAGCAGCGTAGGAGGGGGCTCTGGAAACACCATATATTTT.

The chain has TRBV7-9 and TRBJ2-1, with a tentative D call TRBD2 (6 bases). V was shortened by 7 bases and J by 0 bases, with 16 bases between the two germline ends. The CDR3 runs to 16 residues. Per germline, CDR1 SEHNR and CDR2 FQNEAQ (reference sequence). In nucleotides, the CDR3 is TGTGCCAGCACCGGCGGGGTAAAAGACTCCTACAATGAGCAGTTCTTC. The encoded protein is CASTGGVKDSYNEQFF.

V and J are TRBV9 and TRBJ2-7, with 12 positions matching TRBD2. This CDR3 is built from 15 residues. V dropped 2 bases and J dropped 1; count of bases not matched to a gene: 1. The V gene's germline CDR1 is SGDLS and CDR2 YYNGEE. The CDR3 sequence: CASSVTSGGSYEQYF. The CDR3 DNA reads TGTGCCAGCAGCGTTACTAGCGGGGGGTCCTACGAGCAGTACTTC.

J is TRBJ1-5 and V is TRBV28, with 7 bases lining up with TRBD1. J was trimmed by 7 bases and V by 6 bases; bases with no gene match: 9. CDR3 length: 14 amino acids. The germline V gene encodes CDR1 MDHEN and CDR2 SYDVKM. The CDR3 loop is CASRDPFRGQPQHF. The CDR3 coding sequence is TGTGCCAGCAGGGATCCCTTCAGGGGGCAGCCCCAGCATTTT.

The V and J genes are TRBV4-1 and TRBJ2-1, with 7 nucleotides matching TRBD1. The germline gives CDR1 MGHRA, CDR2 YSYEKL. Trimming cost V 4 bases and J 3 bases; bases outside gene matches: 6. The length of the CDR3 is 15 residues. CDR3 in amino acids: CASSPGQTYYNEQFF. DNA of the CDR3: TGCGCCAGCAGCCCGGGACAGACTTACTACAATGAGCAGTTCTTC.

V usage is TRBV9 and J usage is TRBJ2-7; TRBD1 matches at 10 bases. Germline-derived CDR1 and CDR2 are SGDLS and YYNGEE. The length of the CDR3 is 15 residues. The J segment lost 0 bases and the V segment lost 3 bases, leaving 3 bases of the junction unmatched. The CDR3 nucleotides are TGTGCCAGCAGCGGGGGACAGGGGAGCTCCTACGAGCAGTACTTC. Protein: CASSGGQGSSYEQYF.

The chain joins TRBV11-2 to TRBJ1-4; TRBD1 matches 10 bases. J lost 6 bases, V lost 6 bases, and 1 base had no gene match. CDR1 and CDR2 from the germline V gene are SGHAT and FQNNGV. This CDR3 is 13 amino acids long. The CDR3 nucleotides are TGTGCCAGCAGGACAGGGGGCGATGAAAAACTGTTTTTT. Residues: CASRTGGDEKLFF.

The rearrangement links TRBV18 to TRBJ1-6; D is undetermined. The length of the CDR3 is 18 residues. V shed 2 bases and J shed 2 bases, with 16 bases lying between them. CDR1 is KGHSH and CDR2 is LQKENI in the germline V gene. CDR3 residues: CASSPGLLTSTYNSPLHF. The DNA of the CDR3 is TGTGCCAGCTCACCAGGGCTTCTTACCTCCACCTATAATTCACCCCTCCACTTT.

The chain links TRBV19 to TRBJ1-1; D is undetermined. Germline CDR1 is LNHDA and CDR2 is SQIVND (reference sequence). The germline V and J ends were trimmed by 5 bases and 0 bases, with 13 bases remaining between them. The CDR3 loop spans 15 amino acids. The CDR3 reads CASSPRGELNTEAFF. The CDR3 bases are TGTGCCAGTAGTCCCCGAGGAGAGTTGAACACTGAAGCTTTCTTT.

The chain recombines TRBV18 with TRBJ2-1; a weak D match, TRBD1 (5 bases). Trimming cost V 6 bases and J 2 bases, with 11 bases left between them. Germline CDR1 reads KGHSH; CDR2 reads LQKENI. This CDR3 is built from 14 residues. CDR3 coding DNA: TGTGCCAGCTCGCCTTCAGGGACCTACAATGAGCAGTTCTTC. Its protein product is CASSPSGTYNEQFF.

The chain is built from TRBV5-1 and TRBJ2-5; the D gene is possibly TRBD2 (7 bases). Between the trimmed V and J ends, which lost 4 bases and 5 bases, there was a span of 18 bases. This CDR3 comprises 15 residues. Germline CDR1 is SGHRS and CDR2 is YFSETQ. The CDR3 sequence: CASSPVGGRGETQYF. The CDR3 DNA is TGCGCCAGCAGCCCCGTGGGGGGGCGCGGCGAGACCCAGTACTTC.

The V and J genes are TRBV3-1 (or the pseudogene TRBV3-2) and TRBJ2-7; 7 bases are a match to TRBD1. The germline gives CDR1 LGHDT, CDR2 YNNKEL (reference sequence). The V gene end was trimmed by 9 bases and the J gene end by 2 bases; junction bases not matched to a gene: 4. The CDR3 length is 12 residues. CDR3: CAREGTAYEQYF. The DNA of the CDR3 is TGTGCCAGAGAAGGGACAGCCTACGAGCAGTACTTC.

This clone was picked up one time. CDR3 sequence: CASSQAVQGGKDTEAFF. The CDR3 DNA reads TGCGCCAGCAGCCAAGCGGTTCAGGGCGGCAAGGACACTGAAGCTTTCTTT. The chain joins TRBV4-3 to TRBJ1-1, with D possibly TRBD1 on 5 matching bases. Germline loops: CDR1 LGHNA, CDR2 YSLEER. The V and J ends lost 1 base and 3 bases respectively, with 18 bases between them. The CDR3 consists of 17 residues.

This clone has a handful of counts. The chain recombines TRBV2 with TRBJ2-7, with a tentative D call TRBD1 (6 bases). V lost 4 bases to trimming and J lost 2 bases, with 12 bases between them. This CDR3 has 14 residues. Germline-derived CDR1 and CDR2 are SNHLY and FYNNEI. DNA of the CDR3: TGTGCCAGCAGTGGGACAGAAGGGGCCTACGAGCAGTACTTC. It yields the protein CASSGTEGAYEQYF. Looking up the rest from reference TRBV2 and TRBJ2-7 gives the full variable domain: EPEVTQTPSHQVTQMGQEVILRCVPISNHLYFYWYRQILGQKVEFLVSFYNNEISEKSEIFDDQFSVERPDGSNFTLKIRSTKLEDSAMYFCASSGTEGAYEQYFGPGTRLTVT.

In regard to this clone: This CDR3 is also generated by other DNA sequences in the sample. The V call is TRBV28, the J call TRBJ1-1; D ambiguous. The CDR3 spans 13 residues. The V gene lost 2 bases and the J gene lost 0 bases, with 4 bases spanning the gap. Germline lookup yields CDR1 MDHEN and CDR2 SYDVKM. CDR3 DNA: TGTGCCAGCAGTTTACCGGTGAACACTGAAGCTTTCTTT. This gives the protein CASSLPVNTEAFF.

The gene calls are TRBV4-2 and TRBJ1-5; D not resolved. Trimming cost V 1 base and J 0 bases, with 10 bases left between them. CDR3 length: 16 amino acids. CDR1 LGHNA and CDR2 YNFKEQ come from the germline V gene. CDR3 amino acids: CASSQGADYSNQPQHF. For the CDR3, the DNA is TGTGCCAGCAGCCAAGGAGCGGACTATAGCAATCAGCCCCAGCATTTT.

The rearrangement joins TRBV3-1 (or the pseudogene TRBV3-2) to TRBJ1-1; 7 nucleotides match TRBD1. This CDR3 is 13 amino acids long. V shed 7 bases and J 5 bases; nucleotides not matched to a gene: 7. Looked up from germline, CDR1 is LGHDT and CDR2 is YNNKEL (reference sequence). CDR3 in amino acids: CASILRGRTEAFF. The CDR3 bases are TGTGCCAGCATCTTAAGGGGGCGGACTGAAGCTTTCTTT.

This clone was found once. The chain is built from TRBV7-9 and TRBJ1-4, with TRBD1 identical over 7 bases. The CDR3 loop spans 15 amino acids. The V segment lost 6 bases and the J segment 5 bases; nucleotides outside the gene matches: 9. From germline, CDR1 is SEHNR and CDR2 FQNEAQ (reference sequence). The CDR3 DNA follows: TGTGCCAGCAGGAGCTTGGGACAGACGAATGAAAAACTGTTTTTT. This translates into CASRSLGQTNEKLFF. The variable domain in full, completed from reference TRBV7-9 and TRBJ1-4, reads DTGVSQNPRHKITKRGQNVTFRCDPISEHNRLYWYRQTLGQGPEFLTYFQNEAQLEKSRLLSDRFSAERPKGSFSTLEIQRTEQGDSAMYLCASRSLGQTNEKLFFGSGTQLSVL.

This sequence joins TRBV4-1 and TRBJ2-1; TRBD2 matches at 10 bases. The CDR3 sequence is 17 residues long. Losses at the gene ends were 5 bases for V and 0 bases for J; bases not matched to a gene: 7. Germline V lookup: CDR1 MGHRA, CDR2 YSYEKL. This CDR3 is CASSGSGGTSSYNEQFF. DNA for the CDR3: TGCGCCAGCAGCGGTAGCGGGGGGACGAGCTCCTACAATGAGCAGTTCTTC.

This rearrangement joins TRBV4-1 to TRBJ2-3; D is perhaps TRBD1 (6 bases). V dropped 4 bases and J dropped 2 bases, with 16 bases sitting between them. Per the germline V gene, CDR1 is MGHRA and CDR2 is YSYEKL. The CDR3 spans 16 residues. The CDR3 sequence is CASSRPWGQSTDTQYF. The CDR3 coding sequence is TGCGCCAGCAGCCGACCCTGGGGGCAATCCACAGATACGCAGTATTTT.

This clone has just a few counts. The CDR3 coding sequence is TGCAGCGTTGAGGAACCAGGGGGAAACAATGAGCAGTTCTTC. Translated, it gives CSVEEPGGNNEQFF. The chain is built from TRBV29-1 and TRBJ2-1; the match to TRBD1 covers 7 bases. CDR1 is SQVTM and CDR2 is ANQGSEA in the germline V gene. The CDR3 is 14 amino acids. With 3 bases clipped from V and 5 bases from J, the junction kept 7 bases outside the gene matches.

This chain connects TRBV3-1 (or the pseudogene TRBV3-2) to TRBJ2-5; D perhaps matches TRBD1 (6 bases). Per the germline V gene, CDR1 is LGHDT and CDR2 is YNNKEL (reference sequence). The CDR3 length is 15 residues. Deletions cut 1 base from V and 0 bases from J, with 9 bases between. The CDR3 loop reads CASSQVGTNQETQYF. Here the CDR3 DNA reads TGTGCCAGCAGCCAAGTTGGGACAAACCAAGAGACCCAGTACTTC.

This clone was picked up many times. CDR3 amino acids: CASSELANTQYF. Here the CDR3 DNA reads TGCGCCAGCAGCGAACTAGCGAATACGCAGTATTTT. The chain has TRBV5-1 and TRBJ2-3; 7 positions match TRBD2. J gave up 7 bases and V 4 bases, and 3 bases lay outside the gene matches. Germline CDR1 SGHRS, CDR2 YFSETQ. The CDR3 is 12 amino acids.

The chain has TRBV27 and TRBJ2-1, with unresolved D. Looked up from germline, CDR1 is MNHEY and CDR2 is SMNVEV (reference sequence). V lost 4 bases to trimming and J lost 7 bases, with 11 bases between them. The CDR3 length is 13 residues. The CDR3 region has the DNA TGTGCCAGCAGTTCGGGTCGCTGGAATGAGCAGTTCTTC. It codes for CASSSGRWNEQFF.

This clone was seen only once. V gene TRBV3-1 (or the pseudogene TRBV3-2) combines with J gene TRBJ1-6; D gene unclear. CDR3 length equals 13 residues. Germline CDR1 LGHDT, CDR2 YNNKEL (reference sequence). The V end was cut by 1 base, the J end by 9 bases, with 7 bases between. The CDR3 DNA follows: TGTGCCAGCAGCCAAGGGGAGGCTTCACCCCTCCACTTT. This sequence encodes CASSQGEASPLHF.

The CDR3 DNA reads as TGTGCCAGCAGTGGACAGGGGTGGACTGAAGCTTTCTTT. Its translation is CASSGQGWTEAFF. The chain combines TRBV2 with TRBJ1-1; 8 positions agree with TRBD1. CDR1 is SNHLY and CDR2 is FYNNEI in the germline V gene. This CDR3 is built from 13 residues. Trimming removed 4 bases from V and 5 bases from J; junction bases left unmatched: 3.